This passage covers 32 T cell receptor beta chains from one sample sequenced in a study of cytomegalovirus exposure and HLA in healthy donors. PCR used 60 Vbeta primers and 13 Jbeta primers. Clones were read by immunoSEQ multiplex PCR, and TCRdb kept only the in-frame ones, dropping some. This table holds fewer than 250,000 clones, about nine tenths found once. The specimen sequenced was PBMCs. The receptors come from a boy younger than 10 in good health and CMV-seronegative.

V usage is TRBV7-6 and J usage is TRBJ2-7; D is possibly TRBD2 (6 bases). Trimming pared 5 bases from V and 3 bases from J, leaving 20 bases between. The germline V gene encodes CDR1 SGHVS and CDR2 FNYEAQ. The CDR3 is 16 residues long. This chain's CDR3 is CASSDQSSEGFYEQYF. DNA for the CDR3: TGTGCCAGCAGCGACCAATCTAGCGAGGGATTCTACGAGCAGTACTTC.

This sequence joins TRBV5-1 and TRBJ1-4; no clear D. The CDR3 consists of 14 residues. The germline gives CDR1 SGHRS, CDR2 YFSETQ. Trimming removed 4 bases from V and 5 bases from J, with 12 bases in between. CDR3 nucleotides: TGCGCCAGCAGCGAGGGTCCGGCGAATGAAAAACTGTTTTTT. This gives the protein CASSEGPANEKLFF.

This clone was picked up one time. At one end the junction does not follow the germline gene, possibly because of a read error. This sequence joins TRBV7-9 and TRBJ1-1; 7 bases are shared with TRBD1. Per germline, CDR1 SEHNR and CDR2 FQNEAQ (reference sequence). The CDR3 has 13 residues. The CDR3 DNA follows: TGTTCCAGCAGCTACGGAGGGGACAGCGAAGCTTTCTTT. Protein sequence: CSSSYGGDSEAFF.

The chain has TRBV29-1 and TRBJ1-2; maybe TRBD1 (5 bases). CDR3 length: 12 amino acids. Germline V gives CDR1 SQVTM, CDR2 ANQGSEA. V was cut by 4 bases and J by 4 bases, with 10 bases left in between. The chain's CDR3 is CSVGGQGYGYTF. In DNA, the CDR3 is TGCAGCGTTGGTGGGCAGGGCTATGGCTACACCTTC.

The chain combines TRBV28 with TRBJ2-2; the D is unclear. The CDR3 extends over 15 amino acids. Per the germline V gene, CDR1 is MDHEN and CDR2 is SYDVKM. Between the trimmed V and J ends, which lost 1 base and 6 bases, there was a span of 12 bases. The CDR3 nucleotides are TGTGCCAGCAGTTTATCCAATCAGGCGTCCGGGGAGCTGTTTTTT. It specifies CASSLSNQASGELFF. The full variable domain, its missing parts supplied by reference TRBV28 and TRBJ2-2, is DVKVTQSSRYLVKRTGEKVFLECVQDMDHENMFWYRQDPGLGLRLIYFSYDVKMKEKGDIPEGYSVSREKKERFSLILESASTNQTSMYLCASSLSNQASGELFFGEGSRLTVL.

J is TRBJ1-4 and V is TRBV19, with 8 nucleotides matching TRBD1. Germline values: CDR1 LNHDA, CDR2 SQIVND (reference sequence). The junction had 7 bases not matched to a gene; V was cut back by 5 bases and J by 5 bases. The CDR3 covers 15 residues. CDR3 sequence (DNA): TGTGCCAGTAGTCCACAGGGGGTGTTGAATGAAAAACTGTTTTTT. Amino acids: CASSPQGVLNEKLFF.

The genes are TRBV5-1 and TRBJ2-5; TRBD2 matches at 7 bases. This CDR3 contains 14 residues. After removal of 5 bases from V and 4 bases from J, the junction contained 8 bases not matched to a gene. CDR1 SGHRS and CDR2 YFSETQ come from the germline V gene. CDR3 sequence reads: CASRVSGGGETQYF. The CDR3 DNA reads TGCGCCAGCAGGGTTTCGGGGGGTGGAGAGACCCAGTACTTC.

This clone was detected once. This chain connects TRBV30 to TRBJ1-1; possible D gene TRBD1, 6 bases. Germline V lookup: CDR1 GTSNPN, CDR2 SVGIG (reference sequence). This CDR3 is 14 amino acids long. V gave up 0 bases and J gave up 0 bases, with 8 bases separating them. The CDR3 protein is CAWSVGTLNTEAFF. CDR3 in DNA: TGTGCCTGGAGTGTTGGGACATTGAACACTGAAGCTTTCTTT.

V gene TRBV7-8 combines with J gene TRBJ2-3, with 7 bases aligning to TRBD2. The CDR3 runs 18 residues. From germline, CDR1 is SGHVS and CDR2 FQNEAQ. J gave up 2 bases and V 5 bases, and 16 bases lay outside the gene matches. In DNA form, the CDR3 reads TGTGCCAGCAGCCCCAGCGAGTATGTCAAGCGGGACACAGATACGCAGTATTTT. Translation: CASSPSEYVKRDTDTQYF. The variable domain in full, completed from reference TRBV7-8 and TRBJ2-3, reads GAGVSQSPRYKVAKRGQDVALRCDPISGHVSLFWYQQALGQGPEFLTYFQNEAQLDKSGLPSDRFFAERPEGSVSTLKIQRTQQEDSAVYLCASSPSEYVKRDTDTQYFGPGTRLTVL.

The chain joins TRBV6-1 to TRBJ2-5, with 7 bases fitting TRBD2. From germline, CDR1 is MNHNS and CDR2 SASEGT. The CDR3 has 13 amino acids. V shed 6 bases, J shed 4 bases, and the junction held 5 bases outside the gene matches. CDR3 region: CASRESGVETQYF. Written as DNA, the CDR3 is TGTGCCAGCAGGGAGAGCGGGGTAGAGACCCAGTACTTC.

V and J are TRBV6-1 and TRBJ2-2; no clear D gene. The length of the CDR3 is 15 residues. The germline V and J ends were trimmed by 8 bases and 3 bases, with 16 bases remaining between them. Germline V gives CDR1 MNHNS, CDR2 SASEGT. CDR3 loop: CASFFGSVYTGELFF. Here the CDR3 DNA reads TGTGCCAGCTTTTTCGGGTCGGTTTACACCGGGGAGCTGTTTTTT.

A single count supports this clone. This chain joins TRBV7-7 and TRBJ1-1; weak D call: TRBD1 (6 bases). Per germline, CDR1 SSHAT and CDR2 FNYEAQ (reference sequence). This CDR3 is built from 13 residues. V was cut by 1 base and J by 3 bases, with 6 bases left in between. The CDR3 region is CASSLGTDTEAFF. The CDR3 region has the DNA TGTGCCAGCAGCTTAGGGACAGACACTGAAGCTTTCTTT. The full variable domain, rest sourced from reference TRBV7-7 and TRBJ1-1, is GAGVSQSPRYKVTKRGQDVTLRCDPISSHATLYWYQQALGQGPEFLTYFNYEAQPDKSGLPSDRFSAERPEGSISTLTIQRTEQRDSAMYRCASSLGTDTEAFFGQGTRLTVV.

The chain links TRBV27 to TRBJ2-7; TRBD2 aligns across 8 bases. The CDR3 runs 15 residues. The trim removed 3 bases at V and 4 bases at J, leaving 8 bases unmatched. Looked up from germline, CDR1 is MNHEY and CDR2 is SMNVEV (reference sequence). Written as DNA, the CDR3 is TGTGCCAGCAGTTTTCGGGGGACTAGTCGTTACGAGCAGTACTTC. Translation: CASSFRGTSRYEQYF.

This chain connects TRBV19 to TRBJ2-3; D is ambiguous. Germline V gene data show CDR1 as LNHDA and CDR2 as SQIVND (reference sequence). Trimming stripped 0 bases from V and 4 bases from J, with 17 bases between. The length of the CDR3 is 17 residues. The CDR3 reads CASSIDRGVVSADTQYF. The CDR3 coding sequence is TGTGCCAGTAGTATAGATCGTGGAGTAGTGAGTGCAGATACGCAGTATTTT. Filled out from reference TRBV19 and TRBJ2-3, the complete variable domain reads DGGITQSPKYLFRKEGQNVTLSCEQNLNHDAMYWYRQDPGQGLRLIYYSQIVNDFQKGDIAEGYSVSREKKESFPLTVTSAQKNPTAFYLCASSIDRGVVSADTQYFGPGTRLTVL.

Note on this clone: At one end the junction does not follow the germline gene, possibly because of a read error. This chain joins TRBV30 and TRBJ2-7, with 7 bases aligning to TRBD2. Germline V CDR1 and CDR2: GTSNPN, SVGIG (reference sequence). This CDR3 is built from 13 residues. The CDR3 sequence: CAGRAGVSYEQYF. The CDR3 DNA follows: TGTGCCGGGAGGGCGGGGGTCTCCTACGAGCAGTACTTC.

The rearrangement links TRBV27 to TRBJ1-3; TRBD1 matches at 7 bases. CDR3 length: 15 residues. CDR1 MNHEY and CDR2 SMNVEV come from the germline V gene (reference sequence). Trimming removed 3 bases from V and 0 bases from J; junction bases left unmatched: 2. CDR3 sequence: CASSLDRTSGNTIYF. CDR3 sequence (DNA): TGTGCCAGCAGTTTGGACAGGACCTCTGGAAACACCATATATTTT.

V and J are TRBV7-3 and TRBJ2-2; TRBD1 might be the D (6 bases). CDR3 size: 14 residues. V lost 5 bases to trimming and J lost 1 base, with 8 bases between them. From germline, CDR1 is SGHTA and CDR2 FQGTGA. CDR3 residues: CASSMTGNTGELFF. CDR3 in DNA: TGTGCCAGCAGCATGACAGGGAACACCGGGGAGCTGTTTTTT.

This clone was picked up one time. The chain uses TRBV5-6 and TRBJ2-5, with TRBD1 matching 8 bases. The end of the DNA is better explained by TRBJ2-7, so the J call may be wrong. CDR1 and CDR2 (germline): SGHDT, YYEEEE. The CDR3 contains 15 residues. CDR3 nucleotide sequence: TGTGCCAGCAGCCCAACAGGGGGAAATAACTACGAGCAGTACTTC. It is translated as CASSPTGGNNYEQYF.

This rearrangement joins TRBV6-5 to TRBJ2-3, with 12 bases matching TRBD2. Unmatched junction bases numbered 3, after V lost 2 bases and J lost 6 bases. Germline loops: CDR1 MNHEY, CDR2 SVGAGI. The CDR3 extends over 15 amino acids. In nucleotides, the CDR3 is TGTGCCAGCAGTTACGAGGGGACTAGCGGGGATACGCAGTATTTT. It encodes CASSYEGTSGDTQYF.

The chain employs TRBV6-5 and TRBJ1-2; a possible D gene is TRBD1 (6 bases). Germline CDR1 MNHEY, CDR2 SVGAGI. V was clipped by 6 bases and J by 8 bases, with 19 bases between them. The CDR3 length is 14 residues. For the CDR3, the DNA is TGTGCCAGCAGCCTACAGGGTAGGGAGAGAGGCTACACCTTC. Amino acid sequence: CASSLQGRERGYTF.

The chain couples TRBV6-1 to TRBJ1-3, with D possibly being TRBD1 (6 bases). The CDR3 consists of 15 residues. Trimming pared 3 bases from V and 2 bases from J, leaving 11 bases between. Looked up from germline, CDR1 is MNHNS and CDR2 is SASEGT. DNA of the CDR3: TGTGCCAGCAGTGAGGGGCAGGGGCCTGGAAACACCATATATTTT. This codes for CASSEGQGPGNTIYF.

The chain is built from TRBV19 and TRBJ2-2; the match to TRBD2 covers 12 bases. Trimming cost V 4 bases and J 3 bases; bases outside gene matches: 3. The CDR3 loop spans 16 amino acids. Looked up from germline, CDR1 is LNHDA and CDR2 is SQIVND (reference sequence). CDR3 amino acids: CASSTPSGGDTGELFF. For the CDR3, the DNA is TGTGCCAGTAGTACCCCTAGCGGGGGGGACACCGGGGAGCTGTTTTTT.

The chain has TRBV9 and TRBJ2-6, with 8 positions matching TRBD2. V was pared by 4 bases and J by 7 bases, with 16 bases of the junction left unmatched. Germline CDR1 and CDR2: SGDLS and YYNGEE. The CDR3 contains 18 residues. This CDR3 reads CASSLPRAGGYPANVLTF. As DNA, the CDR3 is TGTGCCAGCAGCCTCCCCCGGGCGGGGGGCTATCCCGCCAACGTCCTGACTTTC. The full variable domain, its missing parts supplied by reference TRBV9 and TRBJ2-6, is DSGVTQTPKHLITATGQRVTLRCSPRSGDLSVYWYQQSLDQGLQFLIQYYNGEERAKGNILERFSAQQFPDLHSELNLSSLELGDSALYFCASSLPRAGGYPANVLTFGAGSRLTVL.

The gene calls are TRBV19 and TRBJ1-2; tentatively, D is TRBD1 (5 bases). Germline assignment: CDR1 LNHDA and CDR2 SQIVND (reference sequence). The length of the CDR3 is 13 residues. Trimming took 3 bases from V and 11 from J, leaving 16 bases between them. The CDR3 DNA is TGTGCCAGTAGTATGCAGGGCCCCGCGGGGTACACCTTC. This encodes CASSMQGPAGYTF.

The gene calls are TRBV7-9 and TRBJ1-1, with 7 bases fitting TRBD1. CDR1 SEHNR and CDR2 FQNEAQ come from the germline V gene (reference sequence). The V segment lost 5 bases and the J segment 3 bases; nucleotides outside the gene matches: 6. The CDR3 is 14 residues long. Here the CDR3 reads CASSLRQGDTEAFF. In DNA form, the CDR3 reads TGTGCCAGCAGCCTCCGACAGGGAGACACTGAAGCTTTCTTT.

J is TRBJ2-1 and V is TRBV9; D gene unclear. CDR1 SGDLS and CDR2 YYNGEE come from the germline V gene. The CDR3 consists of 12 residues. V lost 3 bases and J lost 3, with 4 bases in between. CDR3 sequence reads: CASSGSYNEQFF. The CDR3 DNA follows: TGTGCCAGCAGCGGGAGCTACAATGAGCAGTTCTTC.

V gene TRBV28 combines with J gene TRBJ2-7; 7 bases match TRBD1. Trimming cost V 6 bases and J 4 bases; bases outside gene matches: 6. Germline V CDR1 and CDR2: MDHEN, SYDVKM. There are 13 residues in the CDR3. CDR3 coding DNA: TGTGCCAGCAGCGGACAGGCCGTATACGAGCAGTACTTC. The encoded protein is CASSGQAVYEQYF.

The V and J genes are TRBV4-2 and TRBJ1-5, with 11 bases fitting TRBD1. This CDR3 has 17 residues. In germline, CDR1 is LGHNA, CDR2 YNFKEQ. V lost 0 bases to trimming and J lost 7 bases; unmatched junction nucleotides: 8. The CDR3 reads CASSQEPGTGGRQPQHF. Here the CDR3 DNA reads TGTGCCAGCAGCCAAGAGCCCGGGACAGGGGGTAGACAGCCCCAGCATTTT.

The V call is TRBV27, the J call TRBJ1-2; TRBD1 is a possible D gene (5 bases). The CDR3 sequence is 18 residues long. Trimming pared 5 bases from V and 7 bases from J, leaving 29 bases between. In germline, CDR1 is MNHEY, CDR2 SMNVEV (reference sequence). CDR3 amino acids: CASSHPPEAGRGVIGYTF. DNA of the CDR3: TGTGCCAGCAGTCACCCCCCCGAGGCAGGCCGGGGGGTGATTGGCTACACCTTC.

The chain employs TRBV19 and TRBJ1-5, with 8 nucleotides matching TRBD1. The CDR3 totals 17 residues. Trimming took 1 base from V and 3 from J; bases not matched to a gene: 8. The germline V gene encodes CDR1 LNHDA and CDR2 SQIVND (reference sequence). CDR3 protein: CASSIAGRGLVNQPQHF. CDR3 bases: TGTGCCAGTAGTATAGCGGGCAGGGGGCTCGTCAATCAGCCCCAGCATTTT.

The chain has TRBV4-1 and TRBJ2-7; TRBD2 matches 8 bases. Looked up from germline, CDR1 is MGHRA and CDR2 is YSYEKL. The CDR3 loop spans 17 amino acids. The ends lost 2 bases at V and 3 bases at J; junction bases unmatched: 12. DNA of the CDR3: TGCGCCAGCAGCCAACTTGAAACGGGGGGGGGAGGCTACGAGCAGTACTTC. Protein sequence: CASSQLETGGGGYEQYF.

This clone was counted only a few times. The rearrangement links TRBV28 to TRBJ2-2; D possibly corresponds to TRBD1 (6 bases). V shed 4 bases and J shed 4 bases, with 16 bases lying between them. Germline loops: CDR1 MDHEN, CDR2 SYDVKM. This CDR3 is built from 16 residues. The CDR3 loop reads CASSSTQQGSTGELFF. For the CDR3, the DNA is TGTGCCAGCAGTTCTACGCAGCAGGGGAGCACCGGGGAGCTGTTTTTT. Drawing the rest from reference TRBV28 and TRBJ2-2, the complete variable domain is DVKVTQSSRYLVKRTGEKVFLECVQDMDHENMFWYRQDPGLGLRLIYFSYDVKMKEKGDIPEGYSVSREKKERFSLILESASTNQTSMYLCASSSTQQGSTGELFFGEGSRLTVL.